The present entry profiles one T cell receptor beta chain with its context. The sample comes from a study of blood T cells in healthy people across ages. Donors were systemically healthy Caucasian individuals from Russia aged about 6 to 95 years. V dropped 5 bases and J dropped 8 bases, with 16 bases sitting between them. CDR3 size: 14 residues. CDR1 is SGHNT, CDR2 YENEEA, per germline. Using a J-beta primer mix together with a sample-barcoded 5' primer, a second PCR was run for roughly 6 to 11 cycles. MiXCR, run by TCRdb on the 5' RACE reads, gives a single entry per CDR3 protein. The sample yields around 1,000,000 distinct CDR3 sequences, roughly 24% seen once. These data were also reused for a study on T cells of mothers and their children.

Sequenced sample: blood. V and J are TRBV11-3 and TRBJ2-1; tentatively, D is TRBD1 or TRBD2 (5 bases each). This receptor was taken from a girl aged 2 to 9 in good health. Here the CDR3 reads CASSPIGTVDEQFF. The DNA of the CDR3 is TGTGCCAGCAGCCCCATAGGGACGGTGGATGAGCAGTTCTTC.